This is a list of T cell receptor beta chains from one sample in a study of T cell responses to AZD1222 COVID-19 vaccine. Clones were read by immunoSEQ multiplex PCR, and TCRdb kept only the in-frame ones, dropping some. The sample gives under 95,000 clones, roughly nine tenths of which show up once; around a tenth is in the top ten. Sample: peripheral blood, taken 28 days after the second AZD1222 dose. The receptor set was obtained from an adult who received the AZD1222 COVID-19 vaccine. CDR3s include the opening cysteine and the closing phenylalanine or tryptophan. D genes are given only for firm matches. Clone size, where shown, is once, few, many, or a class for clones that have expanded.

D,size,V,J,DNA,CDR3
NA,few,TRBV21-1,TRBJ1-5,TGTGCCAGCAGCATCCAGGGCTATAGCAATCAGCCCCAGCATTTT,CASSIQGYSNQPQHF
NA,NA,TRBV6-6,TRBJ1-1,TGTGCCAGCAGTTACCCCCAAGGACTCAGAAGGACTGAAGCTTTCTTT,CASSYPQGLRRTEAFF
NA,NA,TRBV13,TRBJ2-7,TGTGCCAGCAGCTCACTAATAACAAACTACGAGCAGTACTTC,CASSSLITNYEQYF
TRBD1,once,TRBV28,TRBJ1-6,TGTGCCAGCAGTTTACCCGGGACAGGGGTCCACTCCTATAATTCACCCCTCCACTTT,CASSLPGTGVHSYNSPLHF
NA,few,TRBV19,TRBJ1-1,TGTGCCAGTAGTATCGCGCTTCACTCTGGTAACACTGAAGCTTTCTTT,CASSIALHSGNTEAFF
NA,few,TRBV7-2,TRBJ2-3,TGTGCCAGCAGCCCCCGAGGGTTAGATACGCAGTATTTT,CASSPRGLDTQYF
NA,NA,TRBV19,TRBJ1-2,TGTGCCAGTACCTTGGACCGAAACTATGGCTACACCTTC,CASTLDRNYGYTF
NA,NA,TRBV2,TRBJ1-3,TGTGCCAGCAGCTCGGACGCCCGCTCTGGAAACACCATATATTTT,CASSSDARSGNTIYF
NA,few,TRBV6-5,TRBJ1-2,TGTGCCAGCAGTCCGGACGGATTCTATGGCTACACCTTC,CASSPDGFYGYTF
NA,NA,TRBV5-1,TRBJ2-1,TGCGCCAGCAGCTTGACTAAGGGGGGCTCCTACAATGAGCAGTTCTTC,CASSLTKGGSYNEQFF
TRBD1,NA,TRBV7-9,TRBJ1-2,TGTGCCAGCAGCTCCATACAGGGGCCGAAACACTATGGCTACACCTTC,CASSSIQGPKHYGYTF
NA,NA,TRBV5-1,TRBJ1-4,TGCGCCAGCAGCTTGGGAAAGGGGCTTACAACTAATGAAAAACTGTTTTTT,CASSLGKGLTTNEKLFF
NA,NA,TRBV6-5,TRBJ2-1,TGTGCCACCCCGACCAGGGTCGTTCGTCTCGATGAGCAGTTCTTC,CATPTRVVRLDEQFF
NA,NA,TRBV2,TRBJ1-2,TGTGCCAGCAGGGCCACGACGGGCTACACCTTC,CASRATTGYTF
TRBD1,NA,TRBV27,TRBJ1-5,TGTGCCACGCGGGGGGGGACAGGGGTTGACCAGCCCCAGCATTTT,CATRGGTGVDQPQHF
NA,NA,TRBV19,TRBJ1-5,TGTGCCAGTAGTATGGGTCAGACTAGCAATCAGCCCCAGCATTTT,CASSMGQTSNQPQHF
NA,NA,TRBV28,TRBJ1-4,TGTGCCAGCAGTTCGGGGGAGTCAGCTAATGAAAAACTGTTTTTT,CASSSGESANEKLFF
NA,NA,TRBV14,TRBJ1-2,TGTGCCAGCACTGAGTGGCGCGGCTACACCTTC,CASTEWRGYTF
NA,NA,TRBV19,TRBJ2-7,TGTGCCAGTAGTCCAATTTCCGACAGGGAGCAGTACTTC,CASSPISDREQYF